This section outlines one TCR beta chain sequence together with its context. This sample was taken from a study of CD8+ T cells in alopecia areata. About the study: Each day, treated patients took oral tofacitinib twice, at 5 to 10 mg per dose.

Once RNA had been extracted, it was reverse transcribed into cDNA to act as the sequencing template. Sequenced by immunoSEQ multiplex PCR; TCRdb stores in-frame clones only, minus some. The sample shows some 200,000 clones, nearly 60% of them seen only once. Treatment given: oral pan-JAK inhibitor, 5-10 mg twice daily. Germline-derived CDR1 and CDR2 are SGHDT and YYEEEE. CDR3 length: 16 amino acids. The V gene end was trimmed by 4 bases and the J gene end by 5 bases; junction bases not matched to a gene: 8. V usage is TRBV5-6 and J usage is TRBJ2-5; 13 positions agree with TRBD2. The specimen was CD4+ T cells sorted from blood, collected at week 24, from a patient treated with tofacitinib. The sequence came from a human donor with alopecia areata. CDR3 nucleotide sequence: TGTGCCAGCAGCCTAGGACTAGCGGGAGTTGCGGAGACCCAGTACTTC. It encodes CASSLGLAGVAETQYF.